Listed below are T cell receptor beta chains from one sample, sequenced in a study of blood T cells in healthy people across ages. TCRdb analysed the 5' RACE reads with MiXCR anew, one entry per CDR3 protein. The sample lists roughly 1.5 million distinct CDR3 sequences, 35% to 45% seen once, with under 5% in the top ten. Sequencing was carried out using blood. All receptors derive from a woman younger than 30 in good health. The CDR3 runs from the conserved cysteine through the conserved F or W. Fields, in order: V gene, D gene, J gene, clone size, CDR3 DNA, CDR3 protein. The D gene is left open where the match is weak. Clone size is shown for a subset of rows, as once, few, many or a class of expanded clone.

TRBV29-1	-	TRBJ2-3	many	TGCACCACACGGAGGGGCACAGATACGCAGTATTTT	CTTRRGTDTQYF
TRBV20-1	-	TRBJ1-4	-	TGCAGTGCTAGAGATCCTAGGGGTACAACTAATGAAAAACTGTTTTTT	CSARDPRGTTNEKLFF
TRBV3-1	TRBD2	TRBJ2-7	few	TGTGCCAGCAGCCAAGCGGCTAGCGGGTCGAGCTCCTACGAGCAGTACTTC	CASSQAASGSSSYEQYF
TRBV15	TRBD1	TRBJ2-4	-	TGTGCCACCAGCAGAGATTTTTCGACAGGGGGAGACTTCAAAAACATTCAGTACTTC	CATSRDFSTGGDFKNIQYF
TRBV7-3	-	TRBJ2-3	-	TGTGCCAGCAGCTTAGGCGGGGGCGCGCATACGCAGTATTTT	CASSLGGGAHTQYF
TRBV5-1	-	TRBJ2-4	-	TGCGCCAGCAGCTTGGGCTCACAGGGTTTTCATATCATTCAGTACTTC	CASSLGSQGFHIIQYF
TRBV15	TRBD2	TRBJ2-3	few	TGTGCCACCAGCAAGACTAGCGGGGCTGGTCTTACAGATACGCAGTATTTT	CATSKTSGAGLTDTQYF
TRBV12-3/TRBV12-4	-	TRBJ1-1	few	TGTGCCAGCACCGTCGGAGGTCAGGGGATCGCTGAAGCTTTCTTT	CASTVGGQGIAEAFF
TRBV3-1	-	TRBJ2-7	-	TGTGCCAGCAGCCCGGACTTGACCTACAATGAGCAGTACTTC	CASSPDLTYNEQYF
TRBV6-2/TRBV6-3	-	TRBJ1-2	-	TGTGCCAGCAGCTGGGACGGCCGCTATGGCTACACCTTC	CASSWDGRYGYTF
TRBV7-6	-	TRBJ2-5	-	TGTGCCAGCAGCTCGACCCCGCGAAAGGCGACCCAGTACTTC	CASSSTPRKATQYF
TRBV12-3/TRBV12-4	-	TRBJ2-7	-	TGTGCCAGCAGTGGTTGGCAGGACGATCCCTACGAGCAGTACTTC	CASSGWQDDPYEQYF
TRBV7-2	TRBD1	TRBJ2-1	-	TGTGCCAGCAGCTTGTTGGGACAGGGATTGAATGAGCAGTTCTTC	CASSLLGQGLNEQFF
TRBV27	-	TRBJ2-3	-	TGTGCCAGCAGTTTTTCAGCGGTTAGCACAGATACGCAGTATTTT	CASSFSAVSTDTQYF
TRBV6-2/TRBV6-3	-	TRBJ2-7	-	TGTGCCAGCAGTTACCATGGCCTCTCCTACAATGAGCAGTACTTC	CASSYHGLSYNEQYF
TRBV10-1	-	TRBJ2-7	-	TGCGCCGGCAGCCGGACACAGGGCTACGAGCAGTACTTC	CAGSRTQGYEQYF
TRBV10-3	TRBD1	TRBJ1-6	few	TGTGCCATCAGTGAGTCTCGACAGGGATTATCACCCCTCCACTTT	CAISESRQGLSPLHF
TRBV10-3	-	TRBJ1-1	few	TGTGCCATCAAGCCGACAGTCAAAGTACGGGCCACTGAAGCTTTCTTT	CAIKPTVKVRATEAFF
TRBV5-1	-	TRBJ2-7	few	TGCGCCAGCAGCTTGTCTCCTACGCCCAATGAGCAGTACTTC	CASSLSPTPNEQYF
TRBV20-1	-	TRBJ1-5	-	TGCAGTGCTAGAGATCCGGGAACAAATAGCAATCAGCCCCAGCATTTT	CSARDPGTNSNQPQHF
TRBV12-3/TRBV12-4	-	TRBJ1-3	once	TGTGCCAGCAGGGGTTCTCAAACTGGAAACACCATATATTTT	CASRGSQTGNTIYF
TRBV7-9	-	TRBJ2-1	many	TGTGCCAGCAGCTTAGGCAGCCTCAATGAGCAGTTCTTC	CASSLGSLNEQFF
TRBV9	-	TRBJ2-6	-	TGTGCCAGCAGCGTAGCTATCCGTACGGCCAACGTCCTGACTTTC	CASSVAIRTANVLTF
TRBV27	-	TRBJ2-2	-	TGTGCCAGCCCTTCGCACGGGTTGAACACCGGGGAGCTGTTTTTT	CASPSHGLNTGELFF
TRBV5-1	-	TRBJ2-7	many	TGCGCCAGCAGCTTGTTGCTGTCCTACGAGCAGTACTTC	CASSLLLSYEQYF
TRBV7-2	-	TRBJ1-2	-	TGTGCCAGCAGCTCCTTGGGGGGCACTTATAACTATGGCTACACCTTC	CASSSLGGTYNYGYTF
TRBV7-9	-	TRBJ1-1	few	TGTGCCAGCAGCGCCGGGCTTGAAGCTTTCTTT	CASSAGLEAFF
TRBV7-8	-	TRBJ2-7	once	TGTGCCAGCAGCTTAGCCACCGCCTACTCCCACGAGCAGTACTTC	CASSLATAYSHEQYF
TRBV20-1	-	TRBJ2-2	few	TGCAGTCCTAACGGGGATACCGGGGAGCTGTTTTTT	CSPNGDTGELFF
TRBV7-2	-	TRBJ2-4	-	TGTGCCAGCAGCTTGCAACGGACAGCTAAAAACATTCAGTACTTC	CASSLQRTAKNIQYF
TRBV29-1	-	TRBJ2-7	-	TGCAGCGTTGGGTGGGGGACTGAGCAGTACTTC	CSVGWGTEQYF
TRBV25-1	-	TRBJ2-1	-	TGTGCCTCCTCACGTGGGGCCCACAATGAGCAGTTCTTC	CASSRGAHNEQFF
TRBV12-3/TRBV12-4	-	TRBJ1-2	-	TGTGCCAGCAGCCTTGGGAGGGAAACTAACTATGGCTACACCTTC	CASSLGRETNYGYTF
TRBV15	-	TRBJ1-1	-	TGTGCCACCAGCCCCCGGGTCCGTGGGACTGAAGCTTTCTTT	CATSPRVRGTEAFF
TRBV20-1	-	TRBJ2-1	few	TGCAGTGCGCAGGGACCGCTCTCCTACAATGAGCAGTTCTTC	CSAQGPLSYNEQFF
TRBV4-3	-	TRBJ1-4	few	TGCGCCAGCAGCCATTCGCGTGGGGGTCGAGTTGAAAAACTGTTTTTT	CASSHSRGGRVEKLFF
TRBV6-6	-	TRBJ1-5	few	TGTGCCAGCAGTTACTCCGGGACCTTAAGCAATCAGCCCCAGCATTTT	CASSYSGTLSNQPQHF
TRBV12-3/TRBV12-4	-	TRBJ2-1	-	TGTGCCAGCACCTTGGGGAGTCAAGGTCGGTTCTTC	CASTLGSQGRFF
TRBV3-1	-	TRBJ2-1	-	TGTGCCAGCAGCCAACAGGGGTCGGGGTCCATATACAATGAGCAGTTCTTC	CASSQQGSGSIYNEQFF
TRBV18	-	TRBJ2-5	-	TGTGCCAGCTCACCAAACAGGAAAGAGACCCAGTACTTC	CASSPNRKETQYF
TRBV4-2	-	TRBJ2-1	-	TGTGCCAGCAGCCAAGATCAGAGCTCCTACGAGCAGTTCTTC	CASSQDQSSYEQFF
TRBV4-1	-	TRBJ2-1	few	TGCGCCAGCAGCCAAGCAGGAGCGGATGAGCAGTTCTTC	CASSQAGADEQFF
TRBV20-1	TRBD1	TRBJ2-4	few	TGCAGTGCTAGAGAAGGACAGGGAACGAACATTCAGTACTTC	CSAREGQGTNIQYF
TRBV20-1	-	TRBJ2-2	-	TGCAGTGCTAGAGAGGTCCGAGGACCAAGGTCCGGGGAGCTGTTTTTT	CSAREVRGPRSGELFF
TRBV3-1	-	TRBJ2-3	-	TGTGCCAGCAGCCAAGTCGAGACCACAGATACGCAGTATTTT	CASSQVETTDTQYF
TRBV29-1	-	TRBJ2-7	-	TGCAGCGTTGATGGGGGCACCAGGCGGCCCCCCTACGAGCAGTACTTC	CSVDGGTRRPPYEQYF
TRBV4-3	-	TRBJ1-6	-	TGCGCCAGCAGCCAAGATCCGCCCCAAAATAATTCACCCCTCCACTTT	CASSQDPPQNNSPLHF
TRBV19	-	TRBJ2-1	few	TGTGCCAGTAGTATCCCCCTGGGCGGGATGCGGCTCAATGAGCAGTTCTTC	CASSIPLGGMRLNEQFF
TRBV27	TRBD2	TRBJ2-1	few	TGTGCCAGCAGTTTATATCTCGGACTAGCGGGGTACAATGAGCAGTTCTTC	CASSLYLGLAGYNEQFF
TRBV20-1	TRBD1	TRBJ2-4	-	TGCAGTGCTAGAGTCATGGACAGGGGCAAAAACATTCAGTACTTC	CSARVMDRGKNIQYF
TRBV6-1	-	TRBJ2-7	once	TGTACCAGCAAACACATGGGAGCCTACGAGCAGTACTTC	CTSKHMGAYEQYF
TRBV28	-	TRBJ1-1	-	TGTGCCAGCAGTTTCTCTCAGGAATTAGCGACTGAAGCTTTCTTT	CASSFSQELATEAFF
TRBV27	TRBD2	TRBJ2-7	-	TGTGCCAGCAGTCCCGGGACTAGCCGCCTGGGCGAGCAGTACTTC	CASSPGTSRLGEQYF
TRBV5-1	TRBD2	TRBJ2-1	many	TGCGCCAGCAGCTTGCGAGCTAGCGGGGTCTACAATGAGCAGTTCTTC	CASSLRASGVYNEQFF
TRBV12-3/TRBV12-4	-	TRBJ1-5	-	TGTGCCAGCAGCAACAGGGACCAGCCCCAGCATTTT	CASSNRDQPQHF
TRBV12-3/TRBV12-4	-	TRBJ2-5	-	TGTGCCAGCAGCCCCGAGGGCAGTGTATCGGAGACCCAGTACTTC	CASSPEGSVSETQYF
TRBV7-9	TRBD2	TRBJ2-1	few	TGTGCCAGCAGCCAACACCCCGGGACTAGCAGATTCAATGAGCAGTTCTTC	CASSQHPGTSRFNEQFF
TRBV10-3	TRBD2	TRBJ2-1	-	TGTGCCACCAAGTCTAGCGGGAGATTGGATGAGCAGTTCTTC	CATKSSGRLDEQFF
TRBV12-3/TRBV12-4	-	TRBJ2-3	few	TGTGCCAGCAGTGCGACAGCCTCTAGCACAGATACGCAGTATTTT	CASSATASSTDTQYF
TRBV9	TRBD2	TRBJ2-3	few	TGTGCCAGCAGCGTAGCAGGTGGTGCGTCGGCTAGCGGGGGAAGTAGAGATACGCAGTATTTT	CASSVAGGASASGGSRDTQYF